Listed here are 3 T cell receptor beta chains from one sample, sequenced in a study of T cells in Graves' hyperthyroidism and ophthalmopathy. Amplified TCR beta CDR3 regions came from RNA transcripts. During a first-round RT-PCR of the TCR CDR3, the HTBI primer set was used. TCRdb reanalysed the multiplex PCR reads using MiXCR and keeps one entry per CDR3 protein. This sample carries about 360,000 distinct CDR3 sequences, about 13% of them seen once, and the ten largest clones take around 9.2%. The source material was blood. These receptors came from a young woman with Graves' hyperthyroidism.

This clonotype has a count of ten or more. The V and J genes are TRBV18 and TRBJ1-4, with D possibly TRBD1 on 5 matching bases. Per germline, CDR1 KGHSH and CDR2 LQKENI. The CDR3 runs 15 residues. V was trimmed by 3 bases and J by 0 bases, leaving 8 bases between them. CDR3 DNA sequence: TGTGCCAGCTCACCTTCGACAGCAACTAATGAAAAACTGTTTTTT. Protein sequence: CASSPSTATNEKLFF.

In its sample, this clonotype was seen many times. V is TRBV3-1 and J is TRBJ2-3, with a weak D call TRBD2 (6 bases). V was cut by 4 bases and J by 2 bases, with 16 bases left in between. The CDR3 consists of 16 residues. Germline-derived CDR1 and CDR2 are LGHDT and YNNKEL (reference sequence). CDR3 nucleotide sequence: TGTGCCAGCAGCCTCCGTTCCGGAGGGGCCACAGATACGCAGTATTTT. Protein product: CASSLRSGGATDTQYF.

This chain links TRBV12-3 or TRBV12-4 with TRBJ1-3, with D tentatively TRBD1 (6 bases). This CDR3 is built from 15 residues. V was cut by 1 base and J by 4 bases, with 11 bases left in between. In nucleotides, the CDR3 is TGTGCCAGCAGTTTAGAGGGGGGCTTCGGAAACACCATATATTTT. Translation gives CASSLEGGFGNTIYF.